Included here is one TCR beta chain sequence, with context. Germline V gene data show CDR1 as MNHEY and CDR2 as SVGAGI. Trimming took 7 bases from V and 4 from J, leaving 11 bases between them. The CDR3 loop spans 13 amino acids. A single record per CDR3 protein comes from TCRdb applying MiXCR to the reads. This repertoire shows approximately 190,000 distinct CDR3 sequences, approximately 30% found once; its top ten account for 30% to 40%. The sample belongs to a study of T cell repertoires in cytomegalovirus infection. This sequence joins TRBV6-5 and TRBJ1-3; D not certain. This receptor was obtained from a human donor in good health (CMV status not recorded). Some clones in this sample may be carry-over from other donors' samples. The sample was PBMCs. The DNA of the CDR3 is TGTGCCAGCACCCAGCTCACGGGAAACACCATATATTTT. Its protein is CASTQLTGNTIYF.